The T cell receptor beta chain described here comes from a study of neurological immune-mediated disorders. Synthesis of cDNA was carried out by template-switch 5'RACE. The reaction used 10-nucleotide random UMIs. TCRdb processed the 5' RACE reads anew with MiXCR; each CDR3 protein has one entry. Here the sample spans some 60,000 distinct CDR3 sequences, roughly 9.7% being singletons. This clonotype has a count of ten or more. Regarding time point: longitudinal time-point 2. Healthy control participants comprised blood bank volunteers in Maryland, USA. V was pared by 1 base and J by 0 bases, with 15 bases between. Germline V gene lookup returns CDR1 SGHDN and CDR2 FVKESK. CDR3 length equals 18 residues.

This chain connects TRBV14 to TRBJ2-2; no reliable D call. Material for sequencing was PBMCs. The TCR sequence derives from a man aged 25 to 40 in good health. In DNA form, the CDR3 reads TGTGCCAGCAGCCAAGGGTACGGCATTTCCGCGAACACCGGGGAGCTGTTTTTT. Protein product: CASSQGYGISANTGELFF.